The clone carrying this T cell receptor (beta chain) has just one count. What it recognizes is unknown. MiXCR was run by TCRdb on the 5' RACE reads, yielding one entry per CDR3 protein. The sample has roughly 500,000 distinct CDR3 sequences, 20% seen once; the top ten hold around 12%. This specimen belongs to a study of T-cell memory formation after mild COVID-19. Study results and caveats: A second wave expanding day 15 to 37 was CD4+-biased; contracting clones were balanced. The main location of contracting CD4+ clones was CM and EM, and that of contracting CD8+ clones was EMRA. Some clones that responded were present in memory (sampled pre-infection), which suggests cross-reactive memory joined.

The sequencing input was PBMCs or a T cell subset sorted from them (not recorded which). This sequence was found in an adult woman who had mild COVID-19 (a few samples of this study predate the infection). Cell type and time point are not known.

This CDR3 is CASRTGGRETQYF. Written as DNA, the CDR3 is TGTGCCAGCAGGACAGGGGGCCGAGAGACCCAGTACTTC. This chain uses TRBV12-3 or TRBV12-4 with TRBJ2-5; 10 bases are shared with TRBD1. V lost 6 bases and J lost 4; bases outside the gene matches: 2. The CDR3 is 13 amino acids.